A selection of T cell receptor beta chains follows, all from one sample in a study of blood T cell repertoires in COVID-19. Clones were sequenced by immunoSEQ multiplex PCR, and TCRdb holds only the in-frame ones, with some missing. Altogether about 190,000 clones are present, around 86% being singletons, with the ten largest covering roughly 6.1%. The sequencing sample was made of peripheral blood. These TCRs come from a woman between 35 and 50 years old with acute or convalescent COVID-19. The CDR3 runs from the conserved cysteine through the conserved F or W. A D gene is named only where the DNA matches it firmly. Only some rows state a clone size, as once, few, many or a class for expanded clones.

TRBJ1-2,.,12,once,TRBV2,TGTGCCAGCAGACAGGGAATCTATGGCTACACCTTC,CASRQGIYGYTF
TRBJ1-2,.,12,.,TRBV19,TGTGCCAGTACAGGGCAGACCTATGGCTACACCTTC,CASTGQTYGYTF
TRBJ1-4,TRBD1,13,.,TRBV5-4,TGTGCCAGCAGCTCGGGGACAGTAGAAAAACTGTTTTTT,CASSSGTVEKLFF
TRBJ2-2,TRBD1,13,.,TRBV27,TGTGCCAGCAGTCCAGGGGGCCCCGGGGAGCTGTTTTTT,CASSPGGPGELFF
TRBJ1-1,.,14,few,TRBV10-2,TGCGCCAGCAGTGGGGCCAGGGGACGCACTGAAGCTTTCTTT,CASSGARGRTEAFF
TRBJ2-7,.,13,.,TRBV5-1,TGCGCCAGCAGCTTGGGACAGTCGTACGAGCAGTACTTC,CASSLGQSYEQYF
TRBJ2-7,.,13,.,TRBV14,TGTGCCAGCAGCGACACCCTCACCTACGAGCAGTACTTC,CASSDTLTYEQYF
TRBJ2-4,.,18,.,TRBV9,TGTGCCAGCAGCGCCGGTCCAAAGAACCCCCTAGCCAAAAACATTCAGTACTTC,CASSAGPKNPLAKNIQYF
TRBJ2-5,TRBD1,17,.,TRBV19,TGTGCCAGTAGTATAGGTCCGACAGGGGAATTAGGAGAGACCCAGTACTTC,CASSIGPTGELGETQYF
TRBJ2-7,.,14,.,TRBV4-1,TGCGCCAGCAGCCATCCGTCCTTGCGGCAGGAGCAGTACTTC,CASSHPSLRQEQYF
TRBJ1-1,.,13,.,TRBV19,TGTGCCAGTAGTTCCTCCCTGAACACTGAAGCTTTCTTT,CASSSSLNTEAFF
TRBJ1-1,TRBD1,17,many,TRBV7-6,TGTGCCAGCAGCCCGCGTCCCGGGACAGGGCTGAACACTGAAGCTTTCTTT,CASSPRPGTGLNTEAFF
TRBJ2-7,.,15,few,TRBV7-2,TGTGCCAGCAGCTTAGTCTCACCGGGCTCCTACGAGCAGTACTTC,CASSLVSPGSYEQYF
TRBJ2-3,TRBD1,15,.,TRBV5-1,TGCGCCAGCAGCACGGGACAGATTAGCACAGATACGCAGTATTTT,CASSTGQISTDTQYF
TRBJ1-1,.,19,few,TRBV28,TGTGCCAGCAGTTTGGGGAGACGATTATCGAGTCGTGTGAACACTGAAGCTTTCTTT,CASSLGRRLSSRVNTEAFF
TRBJ1-1,.,15,.,TRBV6-1,TGTGCCAGCAGTGAAGAGCAAAGTGGGAACACTGAAGCTTTCTTT,CASSEEQSGNTEAFF
TRBJ2-7,TRBD2,16,.,TRBV7-8,TGTGCCAGCAGCCCACTAGCGGGGGCCGGGGCCTACGAGCAGTACTTC,CASSPLAGAGAYEQYF
TRBJ2-1,.,13,once,TRBV7-9,TGTGCCAGCAGCTTAGGGGAGTACAATGAGCAGTTCTTC,CASSLGEYNEQFF
TRBJ2-3,.,15,.,TRBV18,TGTGCCAGCTCGCGGACAAGCCTTAGCACAGATACGCAGTATTTT,CASSRTSLSTDTQYF
TRBJ2-3,.,14,.,TRBV15,TGTGCCACCAGCAGAGATTTCGTAGCTACTACGCAGTATTTT,CATSRDFVATTQYF